Below are 10 T cell receptor beta chains sequenced from a single sample in a study of human T cells and chemical hapten exposure. Time point denoted: patch test 1, 2 weeks after DPC sensitization. Stated treatment: therapeutic diphenylcyclopropenone sensitization with weekly scalp DPC. TCRdb redid the calling of the RACE reads with MiXCR, one entry per CDR3 protein. Among about 120,000 distinct CDR3 sequences listed, roughly an eighth were seen once. Sequenced here: whole blood, sampled in connection with sensitization to the hapten diphenylcyclopropenone (DPC). These receptors were obtained from a man between 18 and 29 years old with alopecia areata. Some clones in this sample may be carry-over from other donors' samples.

This clonotype was seen a handful of times. The V call is TRBV27, the J call TRBJ2-1; possible D gene TRBD1, 5 bases. V lost 2 bases to trimming and J lost 2 bases, with 7 bases between them. Germline V gene data show CDR1 as MNHEY and CDR2 as SMNVEV (reference sequence). The CDR3 consists of 14 residues. The CDR3 coding sequence is TGTGCCAGCAGTTTAGACAGCACCTACAATGAGCAGTTCTTC. This encodes CASSLDSTYNEQFF.

This clonotype was observed a few times. The chain employs TRBV3-1 and TRBJ2-1, with D uncertain. CDR3 length: 13 amino acids. CDR1 and CDR2 (germline): LGHDT, YNNKEL (reference sequence). V was shortened by 0 bases and J by 10 bases, with 10 bases between the two germline ends. The CDR3: CASSQDPLPEQFF. DNA of the CDR3: TGTGCCAGCAGCCAAGATCCTCTCCCCGAGCAGTTCTTC.

The CDR3 DNA is TGTGCCAGCAGGACCCTTCCGGGACAGGATGATTCACCCCTCCACTTT. Its protein is CASRTLPGQDDSPLHF. The V call is TRBV6-2 or TRBV6-3, the J call TRBJ1-6, with 8 bases identical to TRBD1. CDR1 is MNHEY and CDR2 is SVGEGT in the germline V gene. This CDR3 has 16 amino acids. After removal of 6 bases from V and 8 bases from J, the junction contained 12 bases not matched to a gene.

The rearrangement joins TRBV9 to TRBJ2-4; either TRBD1 or TRBD2 may supply D (5 bases each). Trimming left V 4 bases short and J 4 bases short, with 15 bases between. The CDR3 runs 15 residues. Germline assignment: CDR1 SGDLS and CDR2 YYNGEE. The CDR3 here is CASSQTGTEKNIQYF. The CDR3 DNA is TGTGCCAGCAGCCAAACCGGGACGGAGAAAAACATTCAGTACTTC.

The chain couples TRBV7-3 to TRBJ2-3, with no clear D. There are 14 residues in the CDR3. V was shortened by 2 bases and J by 6 bases, with 12 bases between the two germline ends. The germline V gene has CDR1 SGHTA and CDR2 FQGTGA. Here the CDR3 reads CASSLLGEGDTQYF. In DNA, the CDR3 is TGTGCCAGCAGCTTATTGGGCGAAGGCGATACGCAGTATTTT.

This clonotype occurred many times. The rearrangement links TRBV5-4 to TRBJ1-1; 8 positions match TRBD1. The CDR3 is 14 residues long. The germline gives CDR1 SGHNT, CDR2 YYREEE (reference sequence). With 3 bases clipped from V and 4 bases from J, the junction kept 5 bases outside the gene matches. The CDR3 nucleotides are TGTGCCAGCAGCTACGGACAGGGTGGCACTGAAGCTTTCTTT. It translates to CASSYGQGGTEAFF.

The rearrangement links TRBV4-3 to TRBJ1-2, with TRBD1 as a possible D gene (5 bases). This CDR3 is built from 15 residues. Germline CDR1 is LGHNA and CDR2 is YSLEER. V was shortened by 0 bases and J by 5 bases, with 13 bases between the two germline ends. The CDR3 bases are TGCGCCAGCAGCCAAGACCCGGGCAGGGAATATGGCTACACCTTC. Its translation: CASSQDPGREYGYTF.

This clonotype was picked up a small number of times. This chain uses TRBV14 with TRBJ2-7; D possibly matches TRBD1 or TRBD2 (5 bases each). The CDR3 is 15 amino acids. V dropped 0 bases and J dropped 4 bases, with 13 bases sitting between them. Germline V gene sequence: CDR1 SGHDN, CDR2 FVKESK. In nucleotides, the CDR3 is TGTGCCAGCAGCCAAGAACGGGACCCCAGATACGAGCAGTACTTC. Its protein is CASSQERDPRYEQYF.

The chain combines TRBV2 with TRBJ1-6, with TRBD1 matching over 10 bases. Germline trimming cut 6 bases from V and 9 bases from J; bases unmatched to any gene: 11. CDR3 length: 16 amino acids. Germline V CDR1 and CDR2: SNHLY, FYNNEI. The CDR3 here is CASRVRDRGQRSPLHF. The CDR3 DNA sequence: TGTGCCAGCAGGGTTAGAGACAGGGGGCAGCGTTCACCCCTCCACTTT.

This clonotype was counted between two and nine times. The rearrangement joins TRBV2 to TRBJ2-3; TRBD1 agrees at 7 bases. The CDR3 has 17 amino acids. The junction had 14 bases not matched to a gene; V was cut back by 6 bases and J by 2 bases. The germline V gene encodes CDR1 SNHLY and CDR2 FYNNEI. The CDR3 protein is CASRGNRDRDITDTQYF. The CDR3 DNA reads TGTGCCAGCAGGGGCAACCGGGACAGAGATATCACAGATACGCAGTATTTT.